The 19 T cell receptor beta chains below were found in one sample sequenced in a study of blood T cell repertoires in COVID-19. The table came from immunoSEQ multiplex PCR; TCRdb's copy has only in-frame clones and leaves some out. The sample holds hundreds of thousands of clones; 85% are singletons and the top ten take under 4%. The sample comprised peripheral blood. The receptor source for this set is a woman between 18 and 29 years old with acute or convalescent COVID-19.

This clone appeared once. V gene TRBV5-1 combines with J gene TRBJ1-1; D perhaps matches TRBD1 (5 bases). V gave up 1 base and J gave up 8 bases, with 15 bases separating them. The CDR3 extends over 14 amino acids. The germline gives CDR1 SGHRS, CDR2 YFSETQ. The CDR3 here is CASSLITQSGEAFF. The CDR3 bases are TGCGCCAGCAGCTTGATAACGCAGTCAGGGGAAGCTTTCTTT.

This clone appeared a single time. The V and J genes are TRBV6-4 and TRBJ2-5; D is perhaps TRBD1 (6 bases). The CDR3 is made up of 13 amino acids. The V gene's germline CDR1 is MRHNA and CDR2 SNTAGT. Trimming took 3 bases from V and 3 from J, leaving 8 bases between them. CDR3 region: CASSERQEETQYF. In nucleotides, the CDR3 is TGTGCCAGCAGTGAAAGACAGGAAGAGACCCAGTACTTC.

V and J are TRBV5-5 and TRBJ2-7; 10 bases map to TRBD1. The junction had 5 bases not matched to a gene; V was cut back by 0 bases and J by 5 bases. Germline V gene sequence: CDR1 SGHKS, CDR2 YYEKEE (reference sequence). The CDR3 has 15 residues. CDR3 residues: CASSLVGTGEHEQYF. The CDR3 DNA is TGTGCCAGCAGCTTGGTAGGGACAGGGGAACACGAGCAGTACTTC.

The CDR3 is CASSSRTSGRGSEQFF. The CDR3 region has the DNA TGTGCCAGCAGTTCCCGGACTAGCGGGAGGGGTAGTGAGCAGTTCTTC. The gene calls are TRBV27 and TRBJ2-1; 15 bases map to TRBD2. Unmatched junction bases numbered 7, after V lost 4 bases and J lost 9 bases. Germline V lookup: CDR1 MNHEY, CDR2 SMNVEV (reference sequence). The CDR3 consists of 16 residues.

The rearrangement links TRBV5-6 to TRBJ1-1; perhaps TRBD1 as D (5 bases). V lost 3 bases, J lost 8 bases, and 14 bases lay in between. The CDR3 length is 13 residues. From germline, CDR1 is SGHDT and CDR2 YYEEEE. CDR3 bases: TGTGCCAGCAGCTCTTGGGGCCGTCAAGAAGCTTTCTTT. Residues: CASSSWGRQEAFF.

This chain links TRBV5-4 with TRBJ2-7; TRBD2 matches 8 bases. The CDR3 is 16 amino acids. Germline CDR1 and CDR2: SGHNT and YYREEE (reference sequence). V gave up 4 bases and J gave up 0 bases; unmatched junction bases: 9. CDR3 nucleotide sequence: TGTGCCAGCAGCACCCTAGCGGGCCTACCCTCCTACGAGCAGTACTTC. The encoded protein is CASSTLAGLPSYEQYF.

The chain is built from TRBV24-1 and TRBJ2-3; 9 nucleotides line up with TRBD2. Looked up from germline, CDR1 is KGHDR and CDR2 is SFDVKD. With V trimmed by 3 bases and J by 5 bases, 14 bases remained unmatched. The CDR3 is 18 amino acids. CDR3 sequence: CATSDRPSLAGGGDTQYF. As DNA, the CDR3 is TGTGCCACCAGTGATCGCCCGTCACTAGCGGGTGGAGGAGATACGCAGTATTTT.

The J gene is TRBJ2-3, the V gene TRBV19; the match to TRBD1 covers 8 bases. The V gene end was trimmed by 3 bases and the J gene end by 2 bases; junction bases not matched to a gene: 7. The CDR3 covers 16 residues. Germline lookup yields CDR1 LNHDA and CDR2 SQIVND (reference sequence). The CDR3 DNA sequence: TGTGCCAGTAGTATCGGCAGGGGGCAAGTCACAGATACGCAGTATTTT. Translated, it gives CASSIGRGQVTDTQYF.

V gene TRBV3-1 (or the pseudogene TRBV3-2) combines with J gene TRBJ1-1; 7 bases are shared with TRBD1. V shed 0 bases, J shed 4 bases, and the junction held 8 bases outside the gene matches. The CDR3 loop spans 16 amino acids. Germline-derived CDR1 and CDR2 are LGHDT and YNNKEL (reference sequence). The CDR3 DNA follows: TGTGCCAGCAGCCAAGATTCGAGGGACAGAACCACTGAAGCTTTCTTT. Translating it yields CASSQDSRDRTTEAFF.

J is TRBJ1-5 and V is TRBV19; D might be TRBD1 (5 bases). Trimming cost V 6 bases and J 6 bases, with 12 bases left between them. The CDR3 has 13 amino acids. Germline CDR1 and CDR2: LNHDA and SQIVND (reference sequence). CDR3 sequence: CASRARASQPQHF. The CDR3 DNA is TGTGCCAGTAGGGCCAGGGCGAGTCAGCCCCAGCATTTT.

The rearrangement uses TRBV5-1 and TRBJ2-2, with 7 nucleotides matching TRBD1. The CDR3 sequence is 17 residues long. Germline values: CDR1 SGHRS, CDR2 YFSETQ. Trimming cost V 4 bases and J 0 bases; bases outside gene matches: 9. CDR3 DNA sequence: TGCGCCAGCAGCCCGAAGTGGGACAGTCCGAACACCGGGGAGCTGTTTTTT. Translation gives CASSPKWDSPNTGELFF.

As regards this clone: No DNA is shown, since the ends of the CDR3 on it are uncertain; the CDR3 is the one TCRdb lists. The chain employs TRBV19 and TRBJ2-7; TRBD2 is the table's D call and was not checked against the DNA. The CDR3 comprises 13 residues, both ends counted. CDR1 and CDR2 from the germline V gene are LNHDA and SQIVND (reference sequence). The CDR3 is CASTSGSSYEQYF.

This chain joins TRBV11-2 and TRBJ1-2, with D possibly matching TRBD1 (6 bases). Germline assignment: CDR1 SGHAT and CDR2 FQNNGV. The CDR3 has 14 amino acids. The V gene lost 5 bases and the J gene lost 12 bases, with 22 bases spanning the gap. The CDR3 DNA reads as TGTGCCAGCAGCCCCGCGGGGGGCACGGCCTCGCACACCTTC. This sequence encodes CASSPAGGTASHTF.

The CDR3 DNA is TGTGCCAGCAGTTGGGGGGAGCTCACTGAAGCTTTCTTT. This codes for CASSWGELTEAFF. This rearrangement joins TRBV27 to TRBJ1-1; perhaps TRBD1 as D (5 bases). The CDR3 contains 13 residues. With 4 bases removed from V and 4 bases from J, the gap between germline ends came to 10 bases. The germline V gene has CDR1 MNHEY and CDR2 SMNVEV (reference sequence).

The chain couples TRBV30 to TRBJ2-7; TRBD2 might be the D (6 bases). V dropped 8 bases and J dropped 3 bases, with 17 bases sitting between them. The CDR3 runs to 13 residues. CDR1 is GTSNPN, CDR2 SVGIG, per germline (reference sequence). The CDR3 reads CASHDSGYYEQYF. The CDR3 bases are TGTGCCAGCCACGATAGCGGTTACTACGAGCAGTACTTC.

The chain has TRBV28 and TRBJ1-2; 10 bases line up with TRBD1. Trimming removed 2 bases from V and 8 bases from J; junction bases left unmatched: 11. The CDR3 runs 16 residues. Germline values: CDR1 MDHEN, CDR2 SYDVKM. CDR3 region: CASSLPHLTGQGGYTF. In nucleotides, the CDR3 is TGTGCCAGCAGTTTACCCCATCTCACGGGACAGGGGGGCTACACCTTC.

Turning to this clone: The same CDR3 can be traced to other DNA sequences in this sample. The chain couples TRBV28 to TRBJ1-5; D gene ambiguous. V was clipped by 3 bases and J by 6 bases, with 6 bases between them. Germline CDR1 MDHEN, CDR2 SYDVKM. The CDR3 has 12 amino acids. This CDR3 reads CASSFSGQPQHF. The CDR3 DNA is TGTGCCAGCAGTTTTTCAGGTCAGCCCCAGCATTTT.

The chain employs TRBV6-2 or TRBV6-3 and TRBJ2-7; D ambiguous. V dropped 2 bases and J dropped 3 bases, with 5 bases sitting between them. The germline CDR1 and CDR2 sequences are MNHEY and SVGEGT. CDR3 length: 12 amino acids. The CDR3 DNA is TGTGCCAGCAGTTACGCAGGCTACGAGCAGTACTTC. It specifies CASSYAGYEQYF.

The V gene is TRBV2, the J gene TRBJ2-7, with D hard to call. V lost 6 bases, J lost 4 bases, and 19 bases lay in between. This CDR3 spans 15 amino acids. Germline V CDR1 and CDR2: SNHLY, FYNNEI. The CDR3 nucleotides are TGTGCCAGCAGGCCCGGAGATCGGGTTAAGTACGAGCAGTACTTC. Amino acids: CASRPGDRVKYEQYF.